This TCR beta chain was captured by sequencing in a study of cytomegalovirus exposure and HLA in healthy donors. Study results and limitations: Subsequent analysis showed first-cohort TCR clusters tending to co-occur in more than 95 validation repertoires. The authors enumerated 164 TCR beta chains as linked to cytomegalovirus.

The CDR3 loop spans 15 amino acids. From germline, CDR1 is MNHNS and CDR2 SASEGT. V lost 6 bases to trimming and J lost 2 bases; unmatched junction nucleotides: 7. The protocol was immunoSEQ multiplex PCR, while the TCRdb copy is restricted to in-frame clones and leaves out a portion. The profile shows around 75,000 clones, 85% of them singletons. To note about this clone: Antigen: not known.

The origin of this receptor is a man aged 30-40 years in good health and CMV-seronegative. This chain links TRBV6-1 with TRBJ1-3, with 7 positions matching TRBD1. The sequenced sample was PBMCs. The chain's CDR3 is CASREQGSPGNTIYF. In DNA, the CDR3 is TGTGCCAGCAGAGAACAGGGGAGTCCTGGAAACACCATATATTTT.